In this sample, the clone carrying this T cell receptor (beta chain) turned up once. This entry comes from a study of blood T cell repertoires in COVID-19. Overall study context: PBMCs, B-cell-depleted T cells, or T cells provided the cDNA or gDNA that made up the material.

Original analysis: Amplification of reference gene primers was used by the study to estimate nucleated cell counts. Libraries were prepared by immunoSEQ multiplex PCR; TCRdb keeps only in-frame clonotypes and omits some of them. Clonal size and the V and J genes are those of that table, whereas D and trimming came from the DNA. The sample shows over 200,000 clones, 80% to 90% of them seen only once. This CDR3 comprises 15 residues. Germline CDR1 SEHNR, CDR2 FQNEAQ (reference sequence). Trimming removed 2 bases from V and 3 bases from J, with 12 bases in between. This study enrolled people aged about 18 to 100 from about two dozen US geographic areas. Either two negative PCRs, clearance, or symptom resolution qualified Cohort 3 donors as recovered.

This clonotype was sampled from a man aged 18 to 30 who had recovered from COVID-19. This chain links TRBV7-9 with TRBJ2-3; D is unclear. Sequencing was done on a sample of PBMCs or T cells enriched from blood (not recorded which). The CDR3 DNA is TGTGCCAGCAGCTTAAGGAGCACGGGTACAGATACGCAGTATTTT. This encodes CASSLRSTGTDTQYF.